This is a list of T cell receptor beta chains from one sample in a study of cytomegalovirus exposure and HLA in healthy donors. Measured with immunoSEQ multiplex PCR; TCRdb has only the in-frame clones, and not every one. The sample has roughly 180,000 clones; 75% to 80% are singletons. Sequenced material: PBMCs. The receptors come from a female donor in good health and CMV-seronegative. Each CDR3 is given with its conserved first and last residue. A D gene is named only where the DNA matches it firmly. Size is omitted from some rows. Given values are once, few, many or a class for expanded clones.

>.|TRBJ2-5|TRBD1|TRBV25-1
TGTGCCAGCAGTGAAGGGGACAGGGGGCTTGGAGAGACCCAGTACTTC
CASSEGDRGLGETQYF
>.|TRBJ2-3|.|TRBV2
TGTGCCAGCAGTGAAGCGCTCCCCCGAGGAGATACGCAGTATTTT
CASSEALPRGDTQYF
>.|TRBJ2-7|TRBD1|TRBV7-8
TGTGCCAGCAGCTTAGCGCAGGGGGCAGCTACCTACGAGCAGTACTTC
CASSLAQGAATYEQYF
>few|TRBJ1-3|.|TRBV6-1
TGTGCCAGCAAAGATCAGACTCGAGGCACCATATATTTT
CASKDQTRGTIYF
>.|TRBJ2-5|.|TRBV11-2
TGTGCCAGCAGCTTAGTCGGGGAGACCCAGTACTTC
CASSLVGETQYF
>few|TRBJ2-7|TRBD1|TRBV7-8
TGTGCCAGCAGGACAGGGCTGGGCGAGCAGTACTTC
CASRTGLGEQYF
>.|TRBJ2-1|TRBD2|TRBV4-2
TGTGCCAGCAGCCAAGAGGCGGGAGAGAGGTACAATGAGCAGTTCTTC
CASSQEAGERYNEQFF
>.|TRBJ2-1|TRBD2|TRBV5-4
TGTGCCAGCAGCTTGGCCGGGGGAGGGAACAATGAGCAGTTCTTC
CASSLAGGGNNEQFF
>.|TRBJ1-2|.|TRBV4-1
TGCGCCAGCAGCCAAGAGACACTTAACTATGGCTACACCTTC
CASSQETLNYGYTF
>.|TRBJ2-1|TRBD1|TRBV2
TGTGCCAGCAGTGATGGGACAGAAGGAGGTAACCACAATGAGCAGTTCTTC
CASSDGTEGGNHNEQFF
>once|TRBJ2-5|.|TRBV5-4
TGTGCCAGCAGCATTGGGACTGCGCTTCAAGAGACCCAGTACTTC
CASSIGTALQETQYF
>.|TRBJ2-3|TRBD2|TRBV7-7
TGTGCCAGCAGCCCAATCCAGTTGGGGACTAGTGGTAGGGGTACGCAGTATTTT
CASSPIQLGTSGRGTQYF
>.|TRBJ2-5|.|TRBV6-1
TGTGCCAGCTATTTGATCGCGGGGGCACAAGAGACCCAGTACTTC
CASYLIAGAQETQYF
>.|TRBJ2-2|.|TRBV30
TGTGCCTGGAGTGTAAACAGGAACACCGGGGAGCTGTTTTTT
CAWSVNRNTGELFF
>.|TRBJ2-3|TRBD2|TRBV7-9
TGTGCCAGCAGTAGGACTAGCGGGGGGGCAGATACGCAGTATTTT
CASSRTSGGADTQYF
>.|TRBJ2-2|TRBD2|TRBV9
TGTGCCAGCAGCGTAGGGACTAGCGTTAACACCGGGGAGCTGTTTTTT
CASSVGTSVNTGELFF
>few|TRBJ2-3|TRBD1|TRBV19
TGTGCCAGTAGCCTGGGACAGCCGGGAACAGATACGCAGTATTTT
CASSLGQPGTDTQYF
>few|TRBJ2-1|.|TRBV7-3
TGTGCCAGCAGCTTAAATAGGGGCTCCTACAATGAGCAGTTCTTC
CASSLNRGSYNEQFF
>.|TRBJ2-3|.|TRBV7-2
TGTGCCAGCAGCTTAGTAGGCCAGGGCACAGATACGCAGTATTTT
CASSLVGQGTDTQYF
>.|TRBJ1-5|.|TRBV18
TGTGCCAGCTCACCACGAGGTAGCAATCAGCCCCAGCATTTT
CASSPRGSNQPQHF
>.|TRBJ2-7|TRBD2|TRBV7-2
TGTGCCAGCAGTTTAGTAGCGGGAGGCTCCTACGAGCAGTACTTC
CASSLVAGGSYEQYF
>.|TRBJ2-2|.|TRBV7-6
TGTGCCAGCAGCTTATCACTCTCCGGGGAGCTGTTTTTT
CASSLSLSGELFF
>.|TRBJ2-7|TRBD2|TRBV4-1
TGCGCCAGCAGCCAACAACCCTTGGAGCTAGCGGGACACGAGCAGTACTTC
CASSQQPLELAGHEQYF
>.|TRBJ2-1|.|TRBV5-4
TGTGCCAGCAGCCAAACGCCTAACAATGAGCAGTTCTTC
CASSQTPNNEQFF
>.|TRBJ1-2|TRBD1|TRBV5-4
TGTGCCAGCAGCTTCGACAGGGGCTATGGCTACACCTTC
CASSFDRGYGYTF
>.|TRBJ2-5|.|TRBV19
TGTGCCAGTAGTACTCGGACAGGACTACAAGAGACCCAGTACTTC
CASSTRTGLQETQYF
>once|TRBJ2-7|TRBD2|TRBV27
TGTGCCAGCAGTCCACTAGCGGGAGGCTCCTACGAGCAGTACTTC
CASSPLAGGSYEQYF
>.|TRBJ2-7|.|TRBV6-1
TGTGCCAGCAGTGAACTGGCAGGATACGAGCAGTACTTC
CASSELAGYEQYF
>few|TRBJ2-7|TRBD1|TRBV2
TGTGCCAGCATGGAGATGGGACAGGGGGCGTCCTACGAGCAGTACTTC
CASMEMGQGASYEQYF
>.|TRBJ2-7|TRBD2|TRBV4-2
TGTGCCAGCAGCCAAGATAAGACTAGCGGGAGTTGGCTTGACGAGCAGTACTTC
CASSQDKTSGSWLDEQYF
>.|TRBJ2-2|TRBD2|TRBV18
TGTGCCAGCTCACTTCAGGAAGCGGGAGTCGGGGAGCTGTTTTTT
CASSLQEAGVGELFF
>.|TRBJ2-5|TRBD1|TRBV7-7
TGTGCTAGCAGCTTAGACAGGGAGCCCGGGGAGACCCAGTACTTC
CASSLDREPGETQYF
>.|TRBJ2-5|.|TRBV25-1
TGTGCCAGCAGTGAATCCAGGGAAAGGGAGACCCAGTACTTC
CASSESRERETQYF
>.|TRBJ2-2|TRBD1|TRBV4-1
TGCGCCAGCAGCCAAATCCCCGGGACAGGGACCGGGGAGCTGTTTTTT
CASSQIPGTGTGELFF
>.|TRBJ2-6|TRBD1|TRBV27
TGTGCCAGCAGTTTCGACAGGGAGGGGGCCAACGTCCTGACTTTC
CASSFDREGANVLTF
>few|TRBJ1-1|TRBD1|TRBV7-9
TGTGCCAGCAGCTTCCTCACAGGGGGGAACACTGAAGCTTTCTTT
CASSFLTGGNTEAFF
>.|TRBJ2-3|.|TRBV5-4
TGTGCCAGCCCAGCTTATACGGGAGCCATAACAGATACGCAGTATTTT
CASPAYTGAITDTQYF
>.|TRBJ1-1|.|TRBV7-3
TGTGCCAGCAGCTACGGGGATGGGGAAGCTTTCTTT
CASSYGDGEAFF
>.|TRBJ2-3|TRBD1|TRBV7-2
TGTGCCAGCAGCTGGACAGGGAAACGCACAGATACGCAGTATTTT
CASSWTGKRTDTQYF
>.|TRBJ2-6|.|TRBV6-5
TGTGCCAGCAGTTATCAGGACTCTGGGGCCAACGTCCTGACTTTC
CASSYQDSGANVLTF
>.|TRBJ1-5|.|TRBV7-2
TGTGCCAGCAGCTCCATGTCCAGGGGCGGTAATCAGCCCCAGCATTTT
CASSSMSRGGNQPQHF
>.|TRBJ2-3|.|TRBV5-6
TGTGCCAGCAGCTTGGTAATAGCAGCCACAGATACGCAGTATTTT
CASSLVIAATDTQYF
>.|TRBJ1-4|.|TRBV7-8
TGTGCCAGCACCTCCCCTAATGAAAAACTGTTTTTT
CASTSPNEKLFF
>.|TRBJ2-3|TRBD2|TRBV29-1
TGCAGCGCTGGGGCGGGGGGCACAGATACGCAGTATTTT
CSAGAGGTDTQYF
>medium-sized|TRBJ2-7|.|TRBV28
TGTGCCAGCAGTTTCCTTACTAGCCTGCTCTACTTC
CASSFLTSLLYF
>few|TRBJ2-2|.|TRBV2
TGTGCCAGCAGCCGGGAGTGGGGTACCGGGGAGCTGTTTTTT
CASSREWGTGELFF
>.|TRBJ2-1|TRBD2|TRBV5-5
TGTGCCAGCAGCTTGGGCGGGGGGCCCGTGTTCTTC
CASSLGGGPVFF
>few|TRBJ2-1|.|TRBV11-2
TGTGCCAGCAGCTTCCTCGTGCAGGGCTCCTACAATGAGCAGTTCTTC
CASSFLVQGSYNEQFF
>.|TRBJ2-3|.|TRBV2
TGTGCCAGCAGTGACCCCCTAGTAGCTGACCCAACCACAGATACGCAGTATTTT
CASSDPLVADPTTDTQYF
>.|TRBJ2-7|TRBD1|TRBV4-1
TGCGCCAGCAGCCAAGCTGACGGGGGGACAGGGGTCTACGAGCAGTACTTC
CASSQADGGTGVYEQYF
>.|TRBJ2-1|TRBD2|TRBV6-4
TGTGCCAGCAGTGACCCGAGAACGAGACTAGCGGGGGACTCCTACAATGAGCAGTTCTTC
CASSDPRTRLAGDSYNEQFF
>.|TRBJ1-1|TRBD1|TRBV6-5
TGTGCCAGCAGCGTTACAGGGGCGAACACTGAAGCTTTCTTT
CASSVTGANTEAFF
>.|TRBJ2-2|.|TRBV11-3
TGCGCCAGCAGCCCTAACAGGGCAAGCGCGAACACCGGGGAGCTGTTTTTT
CASSPNRASANTGELFF
>.|TRBJ2-2|TRBD2|TRBV7-8
TGTGCCAGCAGTCCCCGCGGGGGCGGGGAGCTGTTTTTT
CASSPRGGGELFF